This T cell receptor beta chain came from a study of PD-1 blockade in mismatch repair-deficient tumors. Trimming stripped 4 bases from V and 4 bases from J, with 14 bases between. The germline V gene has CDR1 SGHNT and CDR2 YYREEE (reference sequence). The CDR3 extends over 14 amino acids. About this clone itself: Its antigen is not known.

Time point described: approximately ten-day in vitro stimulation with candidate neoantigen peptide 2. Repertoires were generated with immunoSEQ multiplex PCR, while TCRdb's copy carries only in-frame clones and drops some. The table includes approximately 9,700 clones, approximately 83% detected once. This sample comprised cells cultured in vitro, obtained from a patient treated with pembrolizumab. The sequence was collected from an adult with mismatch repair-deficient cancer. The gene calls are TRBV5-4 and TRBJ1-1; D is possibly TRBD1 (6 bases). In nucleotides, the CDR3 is TGTGCCAGCAGCCCAAGGACAGCTCGCACTGAAGCTTTCTTT. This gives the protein CASSPRTARTEAFF. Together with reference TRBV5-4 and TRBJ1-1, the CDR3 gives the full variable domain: ETGVTQSPTHLIKTRGQQVTLRCSSQSGHNTVSWYQQALGQGPQFIFQYYREEENGRGNFPPRFSGLQFPNYSSELNVNALELDDSALYLCASSPRTARTEAFFGQGTRLTVV.